This paragraph reports one T cell receptor (beta chain). The data derive from a study of blood T cell repertoires in COVID-19. Study background: The origin of the acute and convalescent COVID-19 samples was the United States, Italy and Spain. Nucleic acid was either cDNA or gDNA, and it came from T cells, B-cell-depleted T cells, or PBMCs.

The repertoire was sequenced with immunoSEQ multiplex PCR; TCRdb's copy has only in-frame clones and lacks some. The table has under 70,000 clones, more than 80% seen once. Germline V lookup: CDR1 SGHKS, CDR2 YYEKEE (reference sequence). The CDR3 sequence is 13 residues long. Trimming took 3 bases from V and 3 from J, leaving 10 bases between them. The chain couples TRBV5-5 to TRBJ2-7; tentative D call: TRBD1 (5 bases). The sequenced sample was peripheral blood. The source is a human donor with active COVID-19. The donor label of this sample is uncertain. The CDR3 sequence is CASSSETGYEQYF. The CDR3 region has the DNA TGTGCCAGCAGCTCCGAAACAGGCTACGAGCAGTACTTC.